Each of the 14 T cell receptor beta chains below was sequenced from the same sample in a study of Graves' ophthalmopathy and Graves' hyperthyroidism. Amplification of the TCR beta CDR3 regions used RNA transcripts (as template). Investigators did first-round RT-PCR with HTBI primers, then second-round multiplex PCR. TCRdb independently ran MiXCR on the multiplex PCR reads; one entry per CDR3 protein. The data hold 1 million to 1.3 million distinct CDR3 sequences, with less than 45% observed a single time. Sequenced: peripheral blood or thyroid tissue (not recorded which). Source of these receptors: an adult man with Graves' hyperthyroidism.

The chain links TRBV20-1 to TRBJ2-7; D possibly corresponds to TRBD2 (5 bases). The V gene's germline CDR1 is DFQATT and CDR2 SNEGSKA (reference sequence). This CDR3 has 16 residues. V gave up 4 bases and J gave up 2 bases, with 21 bases separating them. This chain's CDR3 is CSAIEVELGNTYEQYF. DNA of the CDR3: TGCAGTGCTATTGAAGTCGAACTAGGGAATACCTACGAGCAGTACTTC.

This clonotype has ten or more counts. V usage is TRBV29-1 and J usage is TRBJ2-7, with D possibly being TRBD1 or TRBD2 (5 bases each). The V end lost 6 bases, the J end lost 5 bases, and 17 bases lay between the germline ends. The CDR3 has 13 residues. Germline values: CDR1 SQVTM, CDR2 ANQGSEA. CDR3 DNA: TGCAGCGTGATTCCTATGGGGGATGACGAGCAGTACTTC. This translates into CSVIPMGDDEQYF.

The chain couples TRBV27 to TRBJ1-1; D call uncertain. This CDR3 region has 13 residues. V was cut by 4 bases and J by 9 bases, with 15 bases left in between. CDR1 and CDR2 from the germline V gene are MNHEY and SMNVEV (reference sequence). CDR3 in amino acids: CASSSQIGRKAFF. DNA for the CDR3: TGTGCCAGCAGTTCACAGATAGGGAGGAAAGCTTTCTTT.

This clonotype was counted a few times. This chain joins TRBV2 and TRBJ2-5, with 7 bases matching TRBD1. Germline assignment: CDR1 SNHLY and CDR2 FYNNEI. The CDR3 spans 12 residues. V dropped 6 bases and J dropped 5; count of bases not matched to a gene: 3. CDR3 region: CASSKGQETQYF. CDR3 bases: TGTGCCAGCAGCAAGGGACAGGAGACCCAGTACTTC. Variable domain in full (rest from reference TRBV2 and TRBJ2-5): EPEVTQTPSHQVTQMGQEVILRCVPISNHLYFYWYRQILGQKVEFLVSFYNNEISEKSEIFDDQFSVERPDGSNFTLKIRSTKLEDSAMYFCASSKGQETQYFGPGTRLLVL.

Concerning this clonotype: A much larger clone sits a single nucleotide away, making a read error possible. V is TRBV10-3 and J is TRBJ2-6; TRBD1 matches at 10 bases. Per the germline V gene, CDR1 is ENHRY and CDR2 is SYGVKD. The CDR3 has 18 residues. The trim removed 5 bases at V and 1 base at J, leaving 8 bases unmatched. CDR3 nucleotides: TGTGCCATCAGTTACTGGGGGACAGGGGCTTCTGGGGCCAACGTCCTGACTTTC. This gives the protein CAISYWGTGASGANVLTF.

Ten or more counts support this clonotype. The chain combines TRBV7-6 with TRBJ2-5; D gene unclear. V lost 7 bases to trimming and J lost 0 bases, with 9 bases between them. CDR1 and CDR2 from the germline V gene are SGHVS and FNYEAQ. The CDR3 is made up of 13 amino acids. CDR3 sequence reads: CASMDVDQETQYF. The CDR3 DNA reads TGTGCCAGCATGGACGTGGACCAAGAGACCCAGTACTTC.

This clonotype was counted only a few times. This may be a read error, as it is one base from a much larger clone. The V and J genes are TRBV2 and TRBJ1-5; 7 bases map to TRBD1. Per the germline V gene, CDR1 is SNHLY and CDR2 is FYNNEI. The CDR3 contains 16 residues. The ends lost 8 bases at V and 3 bases at J; junction bases unmatched: 13. CDR3 nucleotides: TGTGCCAGCCGTGGCCGGGACAGTGCAATCAATCAGCCCCAGCATTTT. As protein: CASRGRDSAINQPQHF.

This clonotype has more than one count but fewer than ten. The J gene is TRBJ1-6, the V gene TRBV28; maybe TRBD1 (6 bases). Looked up from germline, CDR1 is MDHEN and CDR2 is SYDVKM. The CDR3 has 13 amino acids. V gave up 0 bases and J gave up 10 bases, with 7 bases separating them. The CDR3 sequence: CASSLWGGSPLHF. In nucleotides, the CDR3 is TGTGCCAGCAGTTTATGGGGGGGCTCACCCCTCCACTTT.

With respect to this clonotype: The conserved phenylalanine or tryptophan is not found at the CDR3 terminus, so this likely reflects a read error. The chain is built from TRBV10-3 and TRBJ2-7; 7 bases are shared with TRBD1. This CDR3 is 14 amino acids long. Germline V gives CDR1 ENHRY, CDR2 SYGVKD. This CDR3 is CASSYRDSSYEQYL. In DNA form, the CDR3 reads TGTGCCAGCAGTTACCGGGACAGCTCCTACGAGCAGTACCTC.

The chain has TRBV12-3 or TRBV12-4 and TRBJ2-2, with D maybe TRBD2 (5 bases). Trimming took 3 bases from V and 1 from J, leaving 12 bases between them. The CDR3 extends over 16 amino acids. Here the CDR3 reads CASSFVTSLNTGELFF. CDR3 nucleotides: TGTGCCAGCAGTTTTGTTACTAGTTTGAACACCGGGGAGCTGTTTTTT.

The gene calls are TRBV7-2 and TRBJ2-7, with D maybe TRBD1 (6 bases). The CDR3 spans 17 residues. V shed 5 bases and J shed 3 bases, with 23 bases lying between them. Germline lookup yields CDR1 SGHTA and CDR2 FQGNSA. The CDR3 protein is CASSREGGPGQHYEQYF. The CDR3 DNA reads as TGTGCCAGCAGCCGAGAAGGTGGACCGGGACAACACTACGAGCAGTACTTC.

Concerning this clonotype: At one end the junction does not follow the germline gene, possibly because of a read error. The chain employs TRBV2 and TRBJ2-7, with 11 bases aligning to TRBD2. The length of the CDR3 is 15 residues. The germline gives CDR1 SNHLY, CDR2 FYNNEI. DNA of the CDR3: TGCGCCAGCAGGGCCCTAGCGGGAGGTCAGTACGAGCAGTACTTC. Translated: CASRALAGGQYEQYF. The full variable domain, completed using reference TRBV2 and TRBJ2-7, is EPEVTQTPSHQVTQMGQEVILRCVPISNHLYFYWYRQILGQKVEFLVSFYNNEISEKSEIFDDQFSVERPDGSNFTLKIRSTKLEDSAMYFCASRALAGGQYEQYFGPGTRLTVT.

The rearrangement uses TRBV20-1 and TRBJ1-4, with D maybe TRBD1 (6 bases). Per the germline V gene, CDR1 is DFQATT and CDR2 is SNEGSKA (reference sequence). This CDR3 spans 16 amino acids. The V gene lost 2 bases and the J gene lost 8 bases, with 21 bases spanning the gap. The CDR3 here is CSARPQGRGWEEKLFF. CDR3 in DNA: TGCAGTGCTAGACCCCAGGGGAGGGGGTGGGAAGAAAAACTGTTTTTT.

On this clonotype itself: An end of the junction does not agree with germline; a read error may underlie this. The CDR3 sequence is CASSGPRGLKDRDTVAFF. As DNA, the CDR3 is TGTGCCAGCAGTGGCCCCAGGGGGCTAAAAGACAGGGACACTGTAGCTTTCTTT. The chain links TRBV9 to TRBJ1-1; 8 bases agree with TRBD1. This CDR3 has 18 amino acids. CDR1 SGDLS and CDR2 YYNGEE come from the germline V gene.